This entry lists 20 T cell receptor beta chains sequenced from one sample in a study of blood T cells in healthy people across ages. A second PCR, run for roughly 7 to 11 cycles, used a sample-barcoded 5' primer plus a J-beta primer mix. TCRdb called the 5' RACE reads again in MiXCR, with one record for every CDR3 protein. The data contain 450,000 to 700,000 distinct CDR3 sequences, 25% to 30% of them singletons. Sequenced material: blood. These TCRs come from a woman between 65 and 79 years old in good health.

This clonotype was seen only a few times. The chain is built from TRBV25-1 and TRBJ1-1; D is ambiguous. Germline assignment: CDR1 MGHDK and CDR2 SYGVNS. This CDR3 spans 13 amino acids. V lost 4 bases and J lost 6, with 12 bases in between. CDR3 amino acids: CASSVRSLSEAFF. The CDR3 DNA reads TGTGCCAGCAGTGTTCGATCTTTGTCTGAAGCTTTCTTT. Together with reference TRBV25-1 and TRBJ1-1, the CDR3 gives the full variable domain: EADIYQTPRYLVIGTGKKITLECSQTMGHDKMYWYQQDPGMELHLIHYSYGVNSTEKGDLSSESTVSRIRTEHFPLTLESARPSHTSQYLCASSVRSLSEAFFGQGTRLTVV.

The sample holds a few counts of this clonotype. V usage is TRBV9 and J usage is TRBJ2-5; TRBD2 aligns across 8 bases. The V and J ends lost 5 bases and 5 bases, in that order; junction bases with no gene match: 11. CDR3 length equals 15 residues. The germline V gene has CDR1 SGDLS and CDR2 YYNGEE. DNA for the CDR3: TGTGCCAGCAGTGTACAAAGTCTAGCGGGCGAGACCCAGTACTTC. It translates to CASSVQSLAGETQYF.

The chain couples TRBV12-3 or TRBV12-4 to TRBJ1-2, with TRBD1 matching over 7 bases. The CDR3 contains 14 residues. Trimming removed 5 bases from V and 4 bases from J; junction bases left unmatched: 7. DNA for the CDR3: TGTGCCAGCAGTCGGGACAGTTTACCCTATGGCTACACCTTC. The encoded protein is CASSRDSLPYGYTF.

The chain is built from TRBV9 and TRBJ1-4, with D tentatively TRBD1 (5 bases). Germline CDR1 is SGDLS and CDR2 is YYNGEE. V was trimmed by 5 bases and J by 0 bases, leaving 11 bases between them. The CDR3 consists of 15 residues. The CDR3 here is CASSGTGTTNEKLFF. CDR3 sequence (DNA): TGTGCCAGCAGTGGTACAGGCACAACTAATGAAAAACTGTTTTTT.

This clonotype was counted a few times. This chain connects TRBV4-3 to TRBJ2-7; weak D call: TRBD1 (5 bases). There are 13 residues in the CDR3. Germline V gene data show CDR1 as LGHNA and CDR2 as YSLEER. Trimming left V 1 base short and J 7 bases short, with 11 bases between. Written as DNA, the CDR3 is TGCGCCAGCAGCCAAGGGCAGGGCTTGGAGCAGTACTTC. This sequence encodes CASSQGQGLEQYF.

This clonotype was seen more than once but under ten times. This rearrangement joins TRBV9 to TRBJ1-2, with D tentatively TRBD1 (6 bases). Germline CDR1 and CDR2: SGDLS and YYNGEE. Trimming stripped 4 bases from V and 0 bases from J, with 10 bases between. The CDR3 has 14 amino acids. The CDR3 loop reads CASSPGAANYGYTF. The CDR3, as DNA: TGTGCCAGCAGCCCAGGGGCGGCTAACTATGGCTACACCTTC.

This clonotype showed up just a few times. This chain joins TRBV29-1 and TRBJ2-2, with D uncertain. V lost 4 bases and J lost 3, with 12 bases in between. The CDR3 spans 14 residues. The germline V gene encodes CDR1 SQVTM and CDR2 ANQGSEA. In DNA form, the CDR3 reads TGCAGCGTTGGGGCCCTCCACGACACCGGGGAGCTGTTTTTT. Translated: CSVGALHDTGELFF.

The V call is TRBV5-1, the J call TRBJ2-2; D uncertain. This CDR3 is 14 amino acids long. Trimming pared 5 bases from V and 0 bases from J, leaving 8 bases between. Germline assignment: CDR1 SGHRS and CDR2 YFSETQ. The CDR3 loop is CASSSISNTGELFF. In DNA, the CDR3 is TGCGCCAGCAGTTCCATCTCGAACACCGGGGAGCTGTTTTTT.

This clonotype was seen a handful of times. A junction end diverges from the germline sequence, so it may reflect a read error. The rearrangement uses TRBV4-2 and TRBJ2-5, with 10 bases lining up with TRBD2. This CDR3 region has 13 residues. In germline, CDR1 is LGHNA, CDR2 YNFKEQ. CDR3 protein: CDSSQERGGTQYF. In DNA, the CDR3 is TGTGACAGCAGCCAAGAGCGGGGGGGAACCCAGTACTTC.

This clonotype was picked up a small number of times. This chain connects TRBV6-1 to TRBJ2-3; D gene unclear. Germline loops: CDR1 MNHNS, CDR2 SASEGT. The V end was cut by 4 bases, the J end by 1 base, with 6 bases between. The CDR3 is made up of 13 amino acids. CDR3 nucleotides: TGTGCCAGCAGTGTTGGAGGCACAGATACGCAGTATTTT. Residues: CASSVGGTDTQYF.

This clonotype was counted ten times or more. This rearrangement joins TRBV12-3 or TRBV12-4 to TRBJ1-1; D uncertain. Trimming left V 2 bases short and J 8 bases short, with 9 bases between. There are 12 residues in the CDR3. CDR3 sequence: CASSLSSVEAFF. The CDR3 nucleotides read TGTGCCAGCAGTTTATCGAGTGTCGAAGCTTTCTTT.

A few counts support this clonotype. V usage is TRBV7-8 and J usage is TRBJ2-1; D may be TRBD1 or TRBD2 (8 bases each). Deletions cut 5 bases from V and 5 bases from J, with 28 bases between. This CDR3 is 19 amino acids long. The germline gives CDR1 SGHVS, CDR2 FQNEAQ. As DNA, the CDR3 is TGTGCCAGCAGCCTCCGGGGGGGAATGTGGACAGGGAATAACAATGAGCAGTTCTTC. It specifies CASSLRGGMWTGNNNEQFF.

This rearrangement joins TRBV4-2 to TRBJ1-6, with D possibly matching TRBD1 (5 bases). This CDR3 has 15 residues. Trimming left V 4 bases short and J 7 bases short, with 14 bases between. Germline V gene sequence: CDR1 LGHNA, CDR2 YNFKEQ. As DNA, the CDR3 is TGTGCCAGCAGCCTCTTGGACAAGTTAAATTCACCCCTCCACTTT. Protein product: CASSLLDKLNSPLHF.

This clonotype was found a few times. The V call is TRBV19, the J call TRBJ1-4; 9 bases match TRBD1. Germline V gives CDR1 LNHDA, CDR2 SQIVND (reference sequence). This CDR3 is 15 amino acids long. With 5 bases clipped from V and 7 bases from J, the junction kept 8 bases outside the gene matches. CDR3 protein: CASSPWDRVSEKLFF. CDR3 nucleotide sequence: TGTGCCAGTAGTCCCTGGGACAGGGTTAGTGAAAAACTGTTTTTT.

This clonotype appeared once. The V call is TRBV20-1, the J call TRBJ1-5, with no clear D. The germline V gene has CDR1 DFQATT and CDR2 SNEGSKA (reference sequence). The CDR3 has 13 residues. Deletions cut 0 bases from V and 0 bases from J, with 3 bases between. The CDR3 sequence: CSARETSNQPQHF. The DNA for the CDR3 is TGCAGTGCTAGAGAGACTAGCAATCAGCCCCAGCATTTT.

V gene TRBV10-3 combines with J gene TRBJ2-2; a possible D gene is TRBD1 (6 bases). Germline-derived CDR1 and CDR2 are ENHRY and SYGVKD. CDR3 size: 14 residues. The ends were cut back, 2 bases at V and 4 bases at J, with 8 bases in the middle. The CDR3 sequence is CAISETGPTGELFF. DNA for the CDR3: TGTGCCATCAGTGAGACAGGGCCCACCGGGGAGCTGTTTTTT.

This clonotype was detected once. The V call is TRBV20-1, the J call TRBJ1-2, with D tentatively TRBD1 (5 bases). Trimming cost V 5 bases and J 3 bases, with 16 bases left between them. This CDR3 is 14 amino acids long. Germline V lookup: CDR1 DFQATT, CDR2 SNEGSKA (reference sequence). CDR3 amino acids: CSASGTGGDYGYTF. The CDR3 DNA reads as TGCAGTGCTTCCGGAACTGGGGGGGACTATGGCTACACCTTC.

This clonotype has a handful of counts. V usage is TRBV5-1 and J usage is TRBJ1-1; D unresolved. Trimming pared 0 bases from V and 5 bases from J, leaving 11 bases between. CDR1 is SGHRS, CDR2 YFSETQ, per germline. This CDR3 is 14 amino acids long. The DNA for the CDR3 is TGCGCCAGCAGCTTGGGTGCTCGTCCTACTGAAGCTTTCTTT. Protein product: CASSLGARPTEAFF. The entire variable domain, with the rest obtained from reference TRBV5-1 and TRBJ1-1, is as follows: KAGVTQTPRYLIKTRGQQVTLSCSPISGHRSVSWYQQTPGQGLQFLFEYFSETQRNKGNFPGRFSGRQFSNSRSEMNVSTLELGDSALYLCASSLGARPTEAFFGQGTRLTVV.

A word on this clonotype: Relative to the germline gene, one junction end is altered; a read error may explain this. This rearrangement joins TRBV5-1 to TRBJ1-2; a possible D gene is TRBD1 (5 bases). The CDR3 extends over 11 amino acids. Germline V gene data show CDR1 as SGHRS and CDR2 as YFSETQ. In DNA form, the CDR3 reads TGCGCCAGCAGCTCTTCGGTGGACACCTACTTC. Translating gives CASSSSVDTYF.

The rearrangement joins TRBV12-3 or TRBV12-4 to TRBJ2-6, with D perhaps TRBD1 (6 bases). This CDR3 spans 16 amino acids. Trimming took 8 bases from V and 1 from J, leaving 15 bases between them. The CDR3 coding sequence is TGTGCCAGCGGGCTTCTAGGGGGATCTGGGGCCAACGTCCTGACTTTC. It encodes CASGLLGGSGANVLTF.